Below are 17 T cell receptor beta chains sequenced from a single sample in a study of breast tumors, draining lymph nodes, adjacent tissues. TCRdb used MiXCR to reprocess the multiplex PCR reads, holding one entry per CDR3 protein. This table has approximately 250,000 distinct CDR3 sequences, 30% to 35% appearing once. The lymph nodes were axillary draining lymph nodes from breast cancer patients. Input material: axillary lymph node tissue. These receptors all stem from a female donor with breast cancer. Some clones in this sample may be carry-over from other donors' samples.

The CDR3 region is CASSLARSFEAPQYF. Here the CDR3 DNA reads TGTGCCAGCAGCTTAGCACGTTCCTTCGAGGCGCCCCAGTACTTC. The chain employs TRBV7-4 and TRBJ2-5; D is unresolved. V lost 0 bases and J lost 9, with 17 bases in between. The CDR3 has 15 residues. CDR1 and CDR2 (germline): SGHVT, SQSDAQ.

This clonotype was picked up many times. The rearrangement links TRBV19 to TRBJ1-5; D unclear. CDR3 length: 14 residues. The V gene's germline CDR1 is LNHDA and CDR2 SQIVND (reference sequence). V was pared by 5 bases and J by 6 bases, with 14 bases between. In DNA, the CDR3 is TGTGCCAGTAGTCCCCAACATTGGCCTCAGCCCCAGCATTTT. It encodes CASSPQHWPQPQHF. Full variable domain (outside the CDR3, taken from reference TRBV19 and TRBJ1-5): DGGITQSPKYLFRKEGQNVTLSCEQNLNHDAMYWYRQDPGQGLRLIYYSQIVNDFQKGDIAEGYSVSREKKESFPLTVTSAQKNPTAFYLCASSPQHWPQPQHFGDGTRLSIL.

This clonotype was seen at least ten times. The genes are TRBV7-8 and TRBJ2-7; D unresolved. CDR1 is SGHVS, CDR2 FQNEAQ, per germline. Trimming removed 1 base from V and 3 bases from J, with 10 bases in between. The CDR3 has 14 amino acids. The CDR3 DNA reads as TGTGCCAGCAGCTTAGAAAATAGTCTCTACGAGCAGTACTTC. It translates to CASSLENSLYEQYF. Complete variable domain (other parts from reference TRBV7-8 and TRBJ2-7): GAGVSQSPRYKVAKRGQDVALRCDPISGHVSLFWYQQALGQGPEFLTYFQNEAQLDKSGLPSDRFFAERPEGSVSTLKIQRTQQEDSAVYLCASSLENSLYEQYFGPGTRLTVT.

The chain links TRBV2 to TRBJ2-3; D perhaps matches TRBD2 (5 bases). This CDR3 has 15 residues. Germline V CDR1 and CDR2: SNHLY, FYNNEI. Trimming took 5 bases from V and 3 from J, leaving 15 bases between them. CDR3 bases: TGTGCCAGCAGTTTACAAGGGCGGGTGACAGATACGCAGTATTTT. It is translated as CASSLQGRVTDTQYF.

This clonotype was recorded at least ten times. The chain couples TRBV24-1 to TRBJ2-5, with 7 nucleotides matching TRBD1. Germline V CDR1 and CDR2: KGHDR, SFDVKD. The CDR3 extends over 21 amino acids. With 10 bases clipped from V and 4 bases from J, the junction kept 32 bases outside the gene matches. The DNA of the CDR3 is TGTGCCACACTCTACCGGTGGCAGGGGGACGTTTGTAAGAGGAGTAGAGAGACCCAGTACTTC. Its protein is CATLYRWQGDVCKRSRETQYF.

This clonotype was recorded many times. The chain is built from TRBV19 and TRBJ2-1; 7 nucleotides match TRBD2. This CDR3 contains 12 residues. The V gene end was trimmed by 5 bases and the J gene end by 8 bases; junction bases not matched to a gene: 3. CDR1 and CDR2 from the germline V gene are LNHDA and SQIVND (reference sequence). CDR3 in amino acids: CASSRRGDEQFF. The DNA for the CDR3 is TGTGCCAGTAGTCGCCGGGGGGATGAGCAGTTCTTC.

This clonotype was found many times. This chain joins TRBV29-1 and TRBJ1-4; D call uncertain. There are 14 residues in the CDR3. From germline, CDR1 is SQVTM and CDR2 ANQGSEA. Trimming left V 3 bases short and J 7 bases short, with 15 bases between. Here the CDR3 reads CSVDFGWKGEKLFF. The CDR3 nucleotides read TGCAGCGTTGATTTTGGGTGGAAAGGTGAAAAACTGTTTTTT.

The chain couples TRBV6-2 or TRBV6-3 to TRBJ2-6; no reliable D call. The CDR3 consists of 16 residues. Trimming took off 5 bases at V and 0 bases at J, with 11 bases between the two ends. Per germline, CDR1 MNHEY and CDR2 SVGEGT. The CDR3 DNA sequence: TGTGCCAGCAGTCACGGGCGACTCTCTGGGGCCAACGTCCTGACTTTC. Translating gives CASSHGRLSGANVLTF.

The chain combines TRBV28 with TRBJ1-3, with 7 nucleotides matching TRBD1. This CDR3 has 16 amino acids. Trimming took 5 bases from V and 2 from J; bases not matched to a gene: 9. From germline, CDR1 is MDHEN and CDR2 SYDVKM. CDR3 protein: CASSPSEGAAGNTIYF. The CDR3 nucleotides are TGTGCCAGCAGTCCTTCCGAGGGGGCAGCTGGAAACACCATATATTTT.

This clonotype occurred many times. The chain carries TRBV20-1 and TRBJ2-3; 9 positions agree with TRBD2. This CDR3 has 16 amino acids. With 3 bases clipped from V and 1 base from J, the junction kept 8 bases outside the gene matches. Germline-derived CDR1 and CDR2 are DFQATT and SNEGSKA (reference sequence). The CDR3 DNA sequence: TGCAGTGCTAGCGTGGCGGGAGGGAGCCGCACAGATACGCAGTATTTT. Protein product: CSASVAGGSRTDTQYF.

Concerning this clonotype: No DNA is shown, since the ends of the CDR3 on it are uncertain; the CDR3 is the one TCRdb lists. The chain is built from TRBV7-3 and TRBJ2-7; TRBD2, as called in the table, went unchecked against the DNA. Germline V lookup: CDR1 SGHTA, CDR2 FQGTGA. Termini included, the CDR3 measures 22 amino acids. CDR3 protein: CASSLYLCSVEERLAGGYEQYF.

This clonotype was observed many times. The chain is built from TRBV7-9 and TRBJ1-4; a possible D gene is TRBD1 (5 bases). Trimming cost V 6 bases and J 0 bases, with 8 bases left between them. This CDR3 is built from 14 residues. From germline, CDR1 is SEHNR and CDR2 FQNEAQ (reference sequence). CDR3 bases: TGTGCCAGCAGGGGGCTCCCAACTAATGAAAAACTGTTTTTT. This translates into CASRGLPTNEKLFF.

This clonotype was counted between two and nine times. This rearrangement joins TRBV7-2 to TRBJ2-1; no definite D call. Germline V gene data show CDR1 as SGHTA and CDR2 as FQGNSA. CDR3 length: 13 residues. The V and J ends lost 4 bases and 6 bases respectively, with 10 bases between them. This chain's CDR3 is CASSSELVNEQFF. The CDR3 DNA reads as TGTGCCAGCAGCTCCGAGTTGGTCAATGAGCAGTTCTTC.

The chain combines TRBV12-3 or TRBV12-4 with TRBJ2-5, with a weak D call TRBD2 (6 bases). V was clipped by 0 bases and J by 4 bases, with 24 bases between them. The CDR3 has 19 amino acids. The CDR3 reads CASSLALSATEGGPETQYF. For the CDR3, the DNA is TGTGCCAGCAGTTTAGCGTTGTCAGCCACCGAGGGAGGACCAGAGACCCAGTACTTC.

This clonotype was picked up a small number of times. The genes are TRBV6-1 and TRBJ2-5; 8 bases are shared with TRBD2. This CDR3 is built from 17 residues. Germline V gene sequence: CDR1 MNHNS, CDR2 SASEGT. V shed 5 bases, J shed 0 bases, and the junction held 11 bases outside the gene matches. The CDR3 DNA reads as TGTGCCAGCAGTTACTTGGTGACAGCGGGGGACCAAGAGACCCAGTACTTC. As protein: CASSYLVTAGDQETQYF.

This clonotype has ten or more counts. V is TRBV19 and J is TRBJ2-1, with D unresolved. The CDR3 is 13 amino acids. The germline V gene encodes CDR1 LNHDA and CDR2 SQIVND (reference sequence). V shed 6 bases and J shed 0 bases, with 6 bases lying between them. The chain's CDR3 is CASSDSSYNEQFF. In DNA form, the CDR3 reads TGTGCCAGTAGCGATAGCTCCTACAATGAGCAGTTCTTC.

Note on this clonotype: A much larger clone differs from this one at a single base, so this may be a read error. This chain uses TRBV6-4 with TRBJ1-5; D gene unclear. The CDR3 runs to 13 residues. Germline CDR1 is MRHNA and CDR2 is SNTAGT. The germline V and J ends were trimmed by 5 bases and 5 bases, with 10 bases remaining between them. CDR3 amino acids: CASSRGPYQPQHF. The CDR3 DNA reads as TGTGCCAGCAGTCGCGGGCCTTATCAGCCCCAGCATTTT.